These 9 T cell receptor beta chains were all obtained from the same sample, sequenced in a study of blood T cell repertoires in COVID-19. Profiled with immunoSEQ multiplex PCR; TCRdb holds only in-frame clones, not every one. Among 110,000 to 150,000 clones listed, approximately 88% were seen once. Specimen: peripheral blood. Every receptor here comes from a woman between 50 and 59 years old with acute or convalescent COVID-19.

This chain uses TRBV28 with TRBJ1-5; 7 nucleotides agree with TRBD1. The V segment lost 2 bases and the J segment 7 bases; nucleotides outside the gene matches: 11. The CDR3 covers 16 residues. Germline-derived CDR1 and CDR2 are MDHEN and SYDVKM. CDR3 loop: CASSLGGVAGGQPQHF. The CDR3 DNA follows: TGTGCCAGCAGTTTAGGTGGAGTGGCAGGGGGGCAGCCCCAGCATTTT.

This clone was observed once. The chain couples TRBV29-1 to TRBJ2-1; 8 positions agree with TRBD2. CDR1 is SQVTM and CDR2 is ANQGSEA in the germline V gene. V gave up 5 bases and J gave up 7 bases; unmatched junction bases: 4. There are 12 residues in the CDR3. In nucleotides, the CDR3 is TGCAGCGTTACGGGAGGGCCGAATGAGCAGTTCTTC. Its translation: CSVTGGPNEQFF.

The chain couples TRBV18 to TRBJ2-7, with TRBD1 matching 10 bases. Germline V lookup: CDR1 KGHSH, CDR2 LQKENI. Trimming took 3 bases from V and 10 from J; bases not matched to a gene: 15. The CDR3 loop spans 16 amino acids. The DNA for the CDR3 is TGTGCCAGCTCACCCCAGGGACAGGGGTTTAGCGGGAACCAGTACTTC. Protein product: CASSPQGQGFSGNQYF.

The chain couples TRBV5-1 to TRBJ2-1; 11 nucleotides match TRBD2. The CDR3 is 17 amino acids. Germline values: CDR1 SGHRS, CDR2 YFSETQ. The J segment lost 4 bases and the V segment lost 5 bases, leaving 11 bases of the junction unmatched. Written as DNA, the CDR3 is TGCGCCAGCAGTACCACCCCTACTAGCGGGGGATACAATGAGCAGTTCTTC. Encoded protein: CASSTTPTSGGYNEQFF.

The V call is TRBV2, the J call TRBJ1-2; 7 bases are a match to TRBD1. Trimming took 8 bases from V and 4 from J; bases not matched to a gene: 4. The CDR3 is 12 amino acids. CDR1 and CDR2 from the germline V gene are SNHLY and FYNNEI. CDR3 loop: CASVRDSYGYTF. The CDR3, as DNA: TGTGCCAGCGTCCGGGACAGCTATGGCTACACCTTC.

This clone occurred once. J is TRBJ2-2 and V is TRBV27; 9 nucleotides match TRBD1. The ends lost 6 bases at V and 5 bases at J; junction bases unmatched: 7. Germline V gene data show CDR1 as MNHEY and CDR2 as SMNVEV (reference sequence). The CDR3 has 15 amino acids. The CDR3 nucleotides are TGTGCCAGCAGCGACGGGACAGGGCGTACCGGGGAGCTGTTTTTT. This sequence encodes CASSDGTGRTGELFF.

This clone has just one count. The V and J genes are TRBV5-1 and TRBJ1-1; D not resolved. Germline CDR1 reads SGHRS; CDR2 reads YFSETQ. CDR3 length: 13 residues. The V and J ends lost 4 bases and 2 bases respectively, with 9 bases between them. The CDR3 loop is CASSRTENTEAFF. The CDR3 DNA reads as TGCGCCAGCAGCCGAACAGAAAACACTGAAGCTTTCTTT.

Only one count was recorded for this clone. In DNA form, the CDR3 reads TGTGCCAGCTCACCTACCGGGACAGGGGGTTACGAGCAGTACTTC. It codes for CASSPTGTGGYEQYF. The genes are TRBV18 and TRBJ2-7; 11 nucleotides agree with TRBD1. The CDR3 runs to 15 residues. The germline V gene encodes CDR1 KGHSH and CDR2 LQKENI. V lost 3 bases and J lost 4; bases outside the gene matches: 5.

The CDR3, as DNA: TGCGCCAGCAGCTCGGGACTACTCCCCACAGATACGCAGTATTTT. Translated: CASSSGLLPTDTQYF. This chain connects TRBV5-1 to TRBJ2-3, with 7 bases lining up with TRBD2. The CDR3 runs to 15 residues. Germline CDR1 is SGHRS and CDR2 is YFSETQ. J lost 2 bases, V lost 3 bases, and 6 bases had no gene match.